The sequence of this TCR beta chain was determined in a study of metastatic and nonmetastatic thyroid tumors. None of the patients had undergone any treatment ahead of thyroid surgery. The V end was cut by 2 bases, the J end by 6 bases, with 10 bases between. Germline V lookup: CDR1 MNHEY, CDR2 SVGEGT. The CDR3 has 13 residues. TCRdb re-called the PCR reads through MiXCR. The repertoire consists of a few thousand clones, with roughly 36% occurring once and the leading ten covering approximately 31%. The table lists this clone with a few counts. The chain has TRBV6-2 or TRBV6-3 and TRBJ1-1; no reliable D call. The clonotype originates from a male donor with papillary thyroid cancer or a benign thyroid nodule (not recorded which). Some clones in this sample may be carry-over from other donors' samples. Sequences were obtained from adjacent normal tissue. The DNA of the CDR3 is TGTGCCAGCAGTTACCGAGGGTTTTCTGAAGCTTTCTTT. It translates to CASSYRGFSEAFF.